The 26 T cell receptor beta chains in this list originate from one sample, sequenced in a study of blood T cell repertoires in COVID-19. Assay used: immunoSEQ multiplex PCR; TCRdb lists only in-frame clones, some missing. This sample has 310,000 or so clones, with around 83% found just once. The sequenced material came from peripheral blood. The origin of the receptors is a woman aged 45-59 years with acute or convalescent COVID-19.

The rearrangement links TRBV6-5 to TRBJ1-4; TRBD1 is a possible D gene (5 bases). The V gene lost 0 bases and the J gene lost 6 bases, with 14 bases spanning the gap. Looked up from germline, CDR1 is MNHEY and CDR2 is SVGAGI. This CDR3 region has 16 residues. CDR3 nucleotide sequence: TGTGCCAGCAGTTACTCTTTGGGGGGTAAGGATGAAAAACTGTTTTTT. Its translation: CASSYSLGGKDEKLFF.

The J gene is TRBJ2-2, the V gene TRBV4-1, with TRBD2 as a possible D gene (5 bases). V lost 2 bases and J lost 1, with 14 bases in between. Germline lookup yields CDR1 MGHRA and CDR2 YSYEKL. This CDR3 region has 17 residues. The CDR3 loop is CASSQSLEGRNTGELFF. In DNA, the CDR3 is TGCGCCAGCAGCCAATCCCTTGAGGGCAGGAACACCGGGGAGCTGTTTTTT.

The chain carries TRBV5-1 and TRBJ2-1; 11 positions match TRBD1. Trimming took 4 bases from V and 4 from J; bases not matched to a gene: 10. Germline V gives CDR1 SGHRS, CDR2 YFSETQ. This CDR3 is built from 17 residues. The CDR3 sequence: CASSPRTGGLNYNEQFF. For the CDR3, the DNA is TGCGCCAGCAGCCCCCGGACAGGGGGCCTTAATTACAATGAGCAGTTCTTC.

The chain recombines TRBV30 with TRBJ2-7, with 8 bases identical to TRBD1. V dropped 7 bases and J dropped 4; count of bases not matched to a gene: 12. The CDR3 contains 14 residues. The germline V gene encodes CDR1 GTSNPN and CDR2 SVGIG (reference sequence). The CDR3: CASPAGQGQYEQYF. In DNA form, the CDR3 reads TGTGCCTCGCCAGCTGGACAGGGTCAGTACGAGCAGTACTTC.

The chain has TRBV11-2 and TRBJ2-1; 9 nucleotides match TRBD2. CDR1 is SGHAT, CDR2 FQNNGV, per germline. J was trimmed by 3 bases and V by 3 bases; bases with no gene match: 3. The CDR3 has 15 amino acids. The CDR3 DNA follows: TGTGCCAGCAGCTTCCCGACTAGCGGCTACAATGAGCAGTTCTTC. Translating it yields CASSFPTSGYNEQFF.

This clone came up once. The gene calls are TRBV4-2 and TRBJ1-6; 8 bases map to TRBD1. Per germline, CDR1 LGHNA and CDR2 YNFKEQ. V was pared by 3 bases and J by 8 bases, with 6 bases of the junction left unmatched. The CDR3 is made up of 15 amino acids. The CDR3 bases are TGTGCCAGCAGCCATCCAGGGGGCGCGGATTCACCCCTCCACTTT. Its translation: CASSHPGGADSPLHF.

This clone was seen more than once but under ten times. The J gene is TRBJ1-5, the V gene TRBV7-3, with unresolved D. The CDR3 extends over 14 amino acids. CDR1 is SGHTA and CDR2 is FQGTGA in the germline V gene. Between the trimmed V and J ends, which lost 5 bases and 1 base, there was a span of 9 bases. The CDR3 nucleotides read TGTGCCAGCAGCCCGACGACAAGCAATCAGCCCCAGCATTTT. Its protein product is CASSPTTSNQPQHF.

CDR3 nucleotides: TGCGCCAGCAGACGGGACATAACGAACACCGGGGAGCTGTTTTTT. Its translation: CASRRDITNTGELFF. The chain joins TRBV5-1 to TRBJ2-2; D perhaps matches TRBD1 (6 bases). The CDR3 totals 15 residues. V shed 5 bases and J shed 0 bases, with 11 bases lying between them. CDR1 is SGHRS and CDR2 is YFSETQ in the germline V gene.

The CDR3 DNA reads TGTGCCAGCAGCGACCGAGGCGGGGGGGCCCCAGATACGCAGTATTTT. Amino acids: CASSDRGGGAPDTQYF. V gene TRBV7-6 combines with J gene TRBJ2-3; TRBD2 matches 9 bases. The V and J ends lost 5 bases and 4 bases, in that order; junction bases with no gene match: 10. Germline CDR1 and CDR2: SGHVS and FNYEAQ. The CDR3 covers 16 residues.

The CDR3 DNA sequence: TGTGCCAGCAGCGTTAGCGGGCCTTACAATGAGCAGTTCTTC. This sequence encodes CASSVSGPYNEQFF. The rearrangement joins TRBV9 to TRBJ2-1, with 7 bases that match TRBD2. CDR1 SGDLS and CDR2 YYNGEE come from the germline V gene. J lost 4 bases, V lost 2 bases, and 3 bases had no gene match. This CDR3 is 14 amino acids long.

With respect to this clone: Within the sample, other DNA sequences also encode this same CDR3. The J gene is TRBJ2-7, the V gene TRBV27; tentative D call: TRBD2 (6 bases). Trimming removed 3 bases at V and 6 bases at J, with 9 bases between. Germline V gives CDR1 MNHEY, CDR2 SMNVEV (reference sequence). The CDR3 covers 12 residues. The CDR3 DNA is TGTGCCAGCAGTTTGACTAGGGGCGAGCAGTACTTC. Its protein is CASSLTRGEQYF.

DNA for the CDR3: TGTGCCAGCAGTGAAGCCCTCTCAGAGACCCAGTACTTC. This encodes CASSEALSETQYF. The chain couples TRBV6-1 to TRBJ2-5; D ambiguous. CDR1 MNHNS and CDR2 SASEGT come from the germline V gene. The CDR3 loop spans 13 amino acids. With 0 bases removed from V and 4 bases from J, the gap between germline ends came to 6 bases.

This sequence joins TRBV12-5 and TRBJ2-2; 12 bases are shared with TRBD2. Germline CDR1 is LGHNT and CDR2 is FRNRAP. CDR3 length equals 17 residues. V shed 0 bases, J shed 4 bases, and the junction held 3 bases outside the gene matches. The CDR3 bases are TGTGCTAGTGGTTTGGTAGTGACTAGCGGGGGCACCGGGGAGCTGTTTTTT. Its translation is CASGLVVTSGGTGELFF.

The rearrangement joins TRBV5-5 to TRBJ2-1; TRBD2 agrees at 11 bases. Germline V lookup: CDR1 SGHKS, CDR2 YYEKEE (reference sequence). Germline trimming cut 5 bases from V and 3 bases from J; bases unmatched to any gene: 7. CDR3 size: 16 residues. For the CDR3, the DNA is TGTGCCAGCAGGCCACTAGCGGGGGCCTACTACAATGAGCAGTTCTTC. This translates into CASRPLAGAYYNEQFF.

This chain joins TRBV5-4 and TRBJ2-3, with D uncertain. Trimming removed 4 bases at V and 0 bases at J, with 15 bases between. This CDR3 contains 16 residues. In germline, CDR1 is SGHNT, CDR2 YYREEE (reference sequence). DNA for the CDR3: TGTGCCAGCAGCAGCTCCGTAAAAACTAGCACAGATACGCAGTATTTT. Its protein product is CASSSSVKTSTDTQYF.

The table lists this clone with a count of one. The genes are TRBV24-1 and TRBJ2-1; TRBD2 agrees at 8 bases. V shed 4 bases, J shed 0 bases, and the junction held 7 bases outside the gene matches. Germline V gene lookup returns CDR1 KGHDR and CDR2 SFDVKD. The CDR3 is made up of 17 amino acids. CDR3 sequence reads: CATSDRSGKGSYNEQFF. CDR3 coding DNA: TGTGCCACCAGTGACCGTAGCGGGAAGGGCTCCTACAATGAGCAGTTCTTC.

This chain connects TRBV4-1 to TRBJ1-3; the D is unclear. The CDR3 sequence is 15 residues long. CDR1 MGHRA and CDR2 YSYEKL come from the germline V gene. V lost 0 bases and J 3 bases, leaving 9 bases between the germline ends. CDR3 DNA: TGCGCCAGCAGCCAAGACTTCAGGTTTGGAAACACCATATATTTT. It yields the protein CASSQDFRFGNTIYF.

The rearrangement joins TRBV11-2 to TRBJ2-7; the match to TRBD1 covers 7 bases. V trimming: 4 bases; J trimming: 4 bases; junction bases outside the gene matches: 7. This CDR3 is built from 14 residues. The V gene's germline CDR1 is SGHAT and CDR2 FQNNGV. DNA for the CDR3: TGTGCCAGCAGCTCTAGGGGGCCCCAATACGAGCAGTACTTC. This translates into CASSSRGPQYEQYF.

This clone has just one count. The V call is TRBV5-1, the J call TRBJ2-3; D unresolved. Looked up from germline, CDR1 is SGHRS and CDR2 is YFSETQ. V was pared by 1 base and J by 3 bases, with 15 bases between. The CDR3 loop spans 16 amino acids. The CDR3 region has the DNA TGCGCCAGCAGCTTGACAGTGACCCATCAAACAGATACGCAGTATTTT. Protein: CASSLTVTHQTDTQYF. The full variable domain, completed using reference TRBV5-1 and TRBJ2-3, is KAGVTQTPRYLIKTRGQQVTLSCSPISGHRSVSWYQQTPGQGLQFLFEYFSETQRNKGNFPGRFSGRQFSNSRSEMNVSTLELGDSALYLCASSLTVTHQTDTQYFGPGTRLTVL.

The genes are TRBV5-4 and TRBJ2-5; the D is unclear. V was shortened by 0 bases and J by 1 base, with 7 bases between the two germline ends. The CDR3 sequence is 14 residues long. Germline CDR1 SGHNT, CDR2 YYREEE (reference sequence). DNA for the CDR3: TGTGCCAGCAGCTTGGTAGTAGCCCAAGAGACCCAGTACTTC. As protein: CASSLVVAQETQYF. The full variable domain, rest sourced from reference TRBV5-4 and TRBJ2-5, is ETGVTQSPTHLIKTRGQQVTLRCSSQSGHNTVSWYQQALGQGPQFIFQYYREEENGRGNFPPRFSGLQFPNYSSELNVNALELDDSALYLCASSLVVAQETQYFGPGTRLLVL.

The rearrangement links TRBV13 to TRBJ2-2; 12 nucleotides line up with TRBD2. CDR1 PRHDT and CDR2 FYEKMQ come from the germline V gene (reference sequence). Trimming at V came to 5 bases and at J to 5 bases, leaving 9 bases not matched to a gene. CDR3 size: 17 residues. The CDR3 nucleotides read TGTGCCAGCAGCCGCGGGGCTAGCGGGGGGGCGACCGGGGAGCTGTTTTTT. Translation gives CASSRGASGGATGELFF.

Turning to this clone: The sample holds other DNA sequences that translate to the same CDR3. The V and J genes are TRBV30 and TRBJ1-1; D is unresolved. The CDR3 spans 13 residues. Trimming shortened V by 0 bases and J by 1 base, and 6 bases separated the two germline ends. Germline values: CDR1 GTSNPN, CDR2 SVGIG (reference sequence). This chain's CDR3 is CAWSVLRNTEAFF. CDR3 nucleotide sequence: TGTGCCTGGAGTGTACTAAGGAACACTGAAGCTTTCTTT.

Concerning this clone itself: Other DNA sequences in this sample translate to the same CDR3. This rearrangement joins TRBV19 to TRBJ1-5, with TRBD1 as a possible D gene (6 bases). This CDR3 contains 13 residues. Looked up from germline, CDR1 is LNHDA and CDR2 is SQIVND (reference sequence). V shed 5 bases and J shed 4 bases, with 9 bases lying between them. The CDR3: CASSGTGNQPQHF. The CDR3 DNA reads TGTGCCAGTAGTGGTACAGGGAATCAGCCCCAGCATTTT.

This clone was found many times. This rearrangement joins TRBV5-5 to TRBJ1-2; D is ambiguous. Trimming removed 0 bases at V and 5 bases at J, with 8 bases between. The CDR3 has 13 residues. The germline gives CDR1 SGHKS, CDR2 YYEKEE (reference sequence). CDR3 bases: TGTGCCAGCAGCTTGGCGCAGACATATGGCTACACCTTC. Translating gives CASSLAQTYGYTF.

The CDR3 region is CASRSRDRGYTDTQYF. CDR3 nucleotides: TGTGCCAGCAGATCTAGGGACAGGGGATACACAGATACGCAGTATTTT. This sequence joins TRBV11-2 and TRBJ2-3, with 10 bases aligning to TRBD1. This CDR3 comprises 16 residues. The V and J ends lost 6 bases and 2 bases, in that order; junction bases with no gene match: 8. Germline lookup yields CDR1 SGHAT and CDR2 FQNNGV.

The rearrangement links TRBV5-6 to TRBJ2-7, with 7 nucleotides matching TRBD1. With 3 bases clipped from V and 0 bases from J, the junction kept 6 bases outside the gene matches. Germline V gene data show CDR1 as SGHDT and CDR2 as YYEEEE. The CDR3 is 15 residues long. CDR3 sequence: CASSSTQGVSYEQYF. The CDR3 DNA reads TGTGCCAGCAGCTCAACCCAGGGGGTCTCCTACGAGCAGTACTTC.